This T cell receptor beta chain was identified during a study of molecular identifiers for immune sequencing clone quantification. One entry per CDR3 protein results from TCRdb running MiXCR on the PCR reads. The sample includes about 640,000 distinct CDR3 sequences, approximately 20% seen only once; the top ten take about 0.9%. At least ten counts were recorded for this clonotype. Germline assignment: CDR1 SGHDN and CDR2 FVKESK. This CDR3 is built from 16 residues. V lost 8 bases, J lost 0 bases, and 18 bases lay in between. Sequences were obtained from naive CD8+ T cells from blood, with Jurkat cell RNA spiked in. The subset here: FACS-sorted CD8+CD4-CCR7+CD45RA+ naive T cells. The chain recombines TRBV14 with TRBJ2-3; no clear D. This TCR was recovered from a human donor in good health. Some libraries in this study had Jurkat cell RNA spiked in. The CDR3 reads CASATLEAASTDTQYF. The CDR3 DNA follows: TGTGCCAGCGCGACTCTAGAAGCAGCAAGCACAGATACGCAGTATTTT.